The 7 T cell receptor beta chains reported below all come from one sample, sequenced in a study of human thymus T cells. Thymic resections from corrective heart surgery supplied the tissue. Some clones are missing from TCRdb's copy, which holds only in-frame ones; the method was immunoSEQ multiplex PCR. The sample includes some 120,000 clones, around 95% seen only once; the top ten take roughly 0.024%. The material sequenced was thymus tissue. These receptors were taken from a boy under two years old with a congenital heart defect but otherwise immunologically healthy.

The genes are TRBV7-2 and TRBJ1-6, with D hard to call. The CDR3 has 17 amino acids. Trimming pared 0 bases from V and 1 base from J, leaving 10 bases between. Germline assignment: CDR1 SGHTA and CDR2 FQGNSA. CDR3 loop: CASSLARISSYNSPLHF. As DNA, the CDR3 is TGTGCCAGCAGCTTAGCCAGGATAAGTTCCTATAATTCACCCCTCCACTTT.

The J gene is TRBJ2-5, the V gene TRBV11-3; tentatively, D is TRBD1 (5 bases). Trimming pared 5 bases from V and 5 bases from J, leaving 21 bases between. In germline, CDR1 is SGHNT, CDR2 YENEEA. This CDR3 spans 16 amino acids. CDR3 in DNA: TGTGCCAGCAGCCGCCGACAGACCCCCCCACTTGAGACCCAGTACTTC. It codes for CASSRRQTPPLETQYF.

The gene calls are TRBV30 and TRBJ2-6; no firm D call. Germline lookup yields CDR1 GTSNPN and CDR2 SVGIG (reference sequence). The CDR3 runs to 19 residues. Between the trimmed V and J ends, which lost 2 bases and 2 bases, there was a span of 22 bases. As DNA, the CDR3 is TGTGCCTGGAGTCCCCAGCAGGCAGGTTCTAGGGCTGGGGCCAACGTCCTGACTTTC. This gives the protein CAWSPQQAGSRAGANVLTF.

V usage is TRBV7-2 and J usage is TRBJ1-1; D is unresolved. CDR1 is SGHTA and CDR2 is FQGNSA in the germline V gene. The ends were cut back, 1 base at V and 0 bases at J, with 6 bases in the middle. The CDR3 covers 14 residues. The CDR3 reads CASSLDWVNTEAFF. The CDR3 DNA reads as TGTGCCAGCAGCTTAGATTGGGTGAACACTGAAGCTTTCTTT.

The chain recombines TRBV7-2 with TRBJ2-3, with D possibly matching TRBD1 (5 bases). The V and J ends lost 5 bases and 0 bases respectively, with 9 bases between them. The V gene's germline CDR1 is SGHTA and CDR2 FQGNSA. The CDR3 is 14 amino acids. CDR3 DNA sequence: TGTGCCAGCAGCCCCAGACAGAGCACAGATACGCAGTATTTT. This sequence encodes CASSPRQSTDTQYF.

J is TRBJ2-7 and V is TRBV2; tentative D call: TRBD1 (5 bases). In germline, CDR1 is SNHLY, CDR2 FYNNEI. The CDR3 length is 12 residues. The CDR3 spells CAAWGATYEQYF. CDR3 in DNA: TGTGCAGCTTGGGGCGCTACCTACGAGCAGTACTTC.

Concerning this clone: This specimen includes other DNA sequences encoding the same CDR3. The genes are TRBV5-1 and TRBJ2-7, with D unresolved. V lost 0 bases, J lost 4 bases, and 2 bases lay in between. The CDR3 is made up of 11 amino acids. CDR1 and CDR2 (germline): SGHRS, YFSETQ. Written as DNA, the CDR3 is TGCGCCAGCAGCTTGGGTTACGAGCAGTACTTC. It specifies CASSLGYEQYF. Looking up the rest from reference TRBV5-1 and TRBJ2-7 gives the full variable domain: KAGVTQTPRYLIKTRGQQVTLSCSPISGHRSVSWYQQTPGQGLQFLFEYFSETQRNKGNFPGRFSGRQFSNSRSEMNVSTLELGDSALYLCASSLGYEQYFGPGTRLTVT.